The entry below gives a single T cell receptor beta chain sequence along with its context. Its antigen remains unidentified. This sample was taken from a study of T cell responses to AZD1222 COVID-19 vaccine. The study, taken as a whole, reports: The donor group comprised mostly white British people and more females; the analysis possibly underestimated clonal diversity. As reported, nearly half of all spike-specific TCRs target variant regions that are unmutated. When two AZD1222 doses had been given, Spike-specific TCR breadth and depth rose. Repertoire sampling happened only post peak T cell response.

Here immunoSEQ multiplex PCR was the method, and the copy in TCRdb shows in-frame clones only, minus some. The sample has over 130,000 clones, and its top ten clones hold around 2.2%. This clonotype was sampled from an adult in good health. The sequenced material came from peripheral blood.

The CDR3, as DNA: TGTGCCAGTAAACAACAGGGGGAAGCCTACGAGCAGTACTTC. It yields the protein CASKQQGEAYEQYF. The chain carries TRBV19 and TRBJ2-7; the match to TRBD1 covers 8 bases. The CDR3 runs 14 residues. V trimming: 7 bases; J trimming: 2 bases; junction bases outside the gene matches: 7. Per the germline V gene, CDR1 is LNHDA and CDR2 is SQIVND (reference sequence).